These 19 T cell receptor beta chains were sequenced from one sample in a study of CD4 T cell repertoires in COVID-19. The memory T cells were sequenced right after ex vivo isolation, without culture. The table came from immunoSEQ multiplex PCR; TCRdb's copy has only in-frame clones and leaves some out. The sample consists of tens of thousands of clones, around 86% of them appearing once. The sequences come from central memory CD4+ T cells from blood, collected before the COVID-19 pandemic. Every receptor here comes from a human donor who had COVID-19.

The gene calls are TRBV5-1 and TRBJ2-7; maybe TRBD2 (5 bases). The CDR3 runs to 12 residues. Germline loops: CDR1 SGHRS, CDR2 YFSETQ. Trimming shortened V by 5 bases and J by 6 bases, and 12 bases separated the two germline ends. CDR3 DNA: TGCGCCAGCAGGGACTTCGAGCGCGAGCAGTACTTC. Translated, it gives CASRDFEREQYF.

This chain uses TRBV5-1 with TRBJ2-1, with a tentative D call TRBD2 (5 bases). Germline V CDR1 and CDR2: SGHRS, YFSETQ. This CDR3 region has 15 residues. V was cut by 1 base and J by 5 bases, with 13 bases left in between. The CDR3 is CASSLTRISDNEQFF. CDR3 in DNA: TGCGCCAGCAGCTTGACCCGGATTAGCGACAATGAGCAGTTCTTC.

The chain employs TRBV6-1 and TRBJ1-1; the D gene is possibly TRBD1 (6 bases). Trimming left V 6 bases short and J 2 bases short, with 13 bases between. The CDR3 extends over 14 amino acids. Germline V CDR1 and CDR2: MNHNS, SASEGT. Written as DNA, the CDR3 is TGTGCCAGCAGGAGGACAGAGACCAACACTGAAGCTTTCTTT. This encodes CASRRTETNTEAFF.

Here the CDR3 reads CASSMGLGGGELFF. DNA of the CDR3: TGTGCCAGTAGTATGGGACTAGGAGGCGGGGAGCTGTTTTTT. This sequence joins TRBV19 and TRBJ2-2, with 8 bases fitting TRBD2. Germline lookup yields CDR1 LNHDA and CDR2 SQIVND (reference sequence). V lost 3 bases and J lost 7; bases outside the gene matches: 4. This CDR3 is built from 14 residues.

In this sample, this clone turned up once. The chain employs TRBV5-6 and TRBJ2-7; 7 bases match TRBD1. V gave up 0 bases and J gave up 8 bases; unmatched junction bases: 8. There are 14 residues in the CDR3. CDR1 and CDR2 (germline): SGHDT, YYEEEE. The DNA for the CDR3 is TGTGCCAGCAGCTTGGCAGACAGGGTGGGAAAGCAGTACTTC. Translated, it gives CASSLADRVGKQYF.

V and J are TRBV6-1 and TRBJ2-2, with unresolved D. Germline V gene data show CDR1 as MNHNS and CDR2 as SASEGT. Trimming cost V 3 bases and J 4 bases, with 3 bases left between them. This CDR3 has 12 amino acids. The CDR3 region has the DNA TGTGCCAGCAGTGACAGCACCGGGGAGCTGTTTTTT. Translating it yields CASSDSTGELFF.

The gene calls are TRBV5-4 and TRBJ2-3; D is possibly TRBD2 (6 bases). This CDR3 is 17 amino acids long. The germline gives CDR1 SGHNT, CDR2 YYREEE (reference sequence). V lost 4 bases, J lost 0 bases, and 18 bases lay in between. The CDR3, as DNA: TGTGCCAGCAGCCCCTCGGAGGCGGGGATTAGCACAGATACGCAGTATTTT. It specifies CASSPSEAGISTDTQYF.

V usage is TRBV2 and J usage is TRBJ2-3, with TRBD1 identical over 7 bases. Germline V gene data show CDR1 as SNHLY and CDR2 as FYNNEI. The CDR3 runs 15 residues. V lost 5 bases, J lost 3 bases, and 8 bases stayed unmatched. The CDR3: CASSSQGESTDTQYF. CDR3 coding DNA: TGTGCCAGCAGTTCCCAGGGGGAGAGTACAGATACGCAGTATTTT.

The chain uses TRBV11-1 and TRBJ2-5; D is ambiguous. The germline gives CDR1 SGHAT, CDR2 FQDESV (reference sequence). This CDR3 region has 13 residues. V lost 8 bases and J 5 bases, leaving 15 bases between the germline ends. CDR3 in amino acids: CASSDGFKETQYF. The CDR3 DNA reads TGTGCCAGCTCAGACGGGTTCAAGGAGACCCAGTACTTC.

V and J are TRBV27 and TRBJ1-4; TRBD1 matches at 8 bases. This CDR3 has 14 residues. Trimming took 4 bases from V and 2 from J; bases not matched to a gene: 0. CDR1 and CDR2 from the germline V gene are MNHEY and SMNVEV (reference sequence). In DNA, the CDR3 is TGTGCCAGCAGTTACAGGGGGACTAATGAAAAACTGTTTTTT. It codes for CASSYRGTNEKLFF.

The rearrangement joins TRBV4-1 to TRBJ1-6; D might be TRBD1 (5 bases). V was pared by 4 bases and J by 10 bases, with 17 bases between. The germline gives CDR1 MGHRA, CDR2 YSYEKL. The CDR3 is 15 residues long. The CDR3 DNA follows: TGCGCCAGCAGCCCCGAAAGGGCAGGGTGGTCACCCCTCCACTTT. This codes for CASSPERAGWSPLHF.

The chain combines TRBV11-2 with TRBJ2-1; 13 nucleotides agree with TRBD2. Trimming took 6 bases from V and 8 from J; bases not matched to a gene: 4. This CDR3 is built from 14 residues. Germline-derived CDR1 and CDR2 are SGHAT and FQNNGV. This chain's CDR3 is CASRTGLAGDEQFF. Written as DNA, the CDR3 is TGTGCCAGCAGAACAGGACTAGCGGGGGATGAGCAGTTCTTC.

This chain connects TRBV11-2 to TRBJ1-4, with a tentative D call TRBD1 (5 bases). The CDR3 consists of 14 residues. V lost 3 bases and J lost 1, with 6 bases in between. Germline V lookup: CDR1 SGHAT, CDR2 FQNNGV. CDR3 loop: CASSFGGTNEKLFF. Here the CDR3 DNA reads TGTGCCAGCAGCTTCGGGGGAACTAATGAAAAACTGTTTTTT.

The genes are TRBV18 and TRBJ2-7, with 9 bases that match TRBD1. Germline V gene lookup returns CDR1 KGHSH and CDR2 LQKENI. This CDR3 spans 13 amino acids. J was trimmed by 7 bases and V by 5 bases; bases with no gene match: 6. The CDR3 is CASSSGQGPEQYF. The CDR3 coding sequence is TGTGCCAGCTCATCGGGACAGGGCCCGGAGCAGTACTTC.

The chain uses TRBV21-1 and TRBJ2-5; the D segment call TRBD1 is taken from the table without a DNA check. TRBV21-1 is tagged as a pseudogene. This CDR3 has 17 residues. The CDR3 nucleotides are TGTGCCAGCAGCAAAGTAGGACAGGTCCTATTCCAAGAGACCCAGTACTTC. It translates to CASSKVGQVLFQETQYF.

This clone has a single count. This chain uses TRBV6-5 with TRBJ2-3; 7 bases match TRBD1. This CDR3 comprises 14 residues. V was pared by 10 bases and J by 1 base, with 8 bases of the junction left unmatched. Germline lookup yields CDR1 MNHEY and CDR2 SVGAGI. The chain's CDR3 is CATSGGYRTDTQYF. CDR3 DNA sequence: TGTGCCACCTCAGGGGGTTACCGCACAGATACGCAGTATTTT.

The genes are TRBV28 and TRBJ1-2, with D possibly TRBD1 on 5 matching bases. Germline V gives CDR1 MDHEN, CDR2 SYDVKM. Deletions cut 5 bases from V and 4 bases from J, with 17 bases between. The CDR3 is 15 residues long. CDR3 protein: CASSLPPAGIYGYTF. The CDR3, as DNA: TGTGCCAGCAGTCTACCCCCTGCAGGGATCTATGGCTACACCTTC.

This chain links TRBV5-8 with TRBJ2-7; a possible D gene is TRBD2 (7 bases). The V gene lost 0 bases and the J gene lost 4 bases, with 17 bases spanning the gap. Germline CDR1 reads SGHTS; CDR2 reads YDEGEE. The CDR3 consists of 16 residues. The CDR3 reads CASSLGRGAFSYEQYF. The CDR3 bases are TGTGCCAGCAGCTTGGGTCGGGGGGCCTTTTCTTACGAGCAGTACTTC.

The V and J genes are TRBV7-9 and TRBJ2-3, with TRBD2 matching 9 bases. The CDR3 has 17 amino acids. Germline V gene sequence: CDR1 SEHNR, CDR2 FQNEAQ (reference sequence). Germline trimming cut 6 bases from V and 3 bases from J; bases unmatched to any gene: 13. This CDR3 reads CASSSDTSGPATDTQYF. In DNA form, the CDR3 reads TGTGCCAGCAGTTCCGATACTAGCGGGCCGGCGACAGATACGCAGTATTTT.